Below are 21 T cell receptor beta chains sequenced from a single sample in a study of cytomegalovirus exposure and HLA in healthy donors. Amplification used 60 Vbeta primers and 13 Jbeta primers. Profiling relied on immunoSEQ multiplex PCR, and the TCRdb table lists in-frame clones only, not all of them. Here the sample spans 100,000 or so clones, roughly 80% being singletons. Sequenced material: PBMCs. The receptors come from a woman between 40 and 50 years old in good health and CMV-seropositive.

This chain uses TRBV5-4 with TRBJ1-1; D perhaps matches TRBD1 (5 bases). This CDR3 spans 13 amino acids. With 3 bases removed from V and 1 base from J, the gap between germline ends came to 7 bases. Germline V gene lookup returns CDR1 SGHNT and CDR2 YYREEE (reference sequence). CDR3 sequence (DNA): TGTGCCAGCAGCTGGACAACGAACACTGAAGCTTTCTTT. Its protein product is CASSWTTNTEAFF.

The chain couples TRBV9 to TRBJ2-1, with D possibly TRBD1 on 6 matching bases. V lost 3 bases and J lost 3, with 10 bases in between. Germline lookup yields CDR1 SGDLS and CDR2 YYNGEE. CDR3 length equals 14 residues. The CDR3 loop reads CASSEGVFYNEQFF. In DNA form, the CDR3 reads TGTGCCAGCAGCGAGGGGGTTTTCTACAATGAGCAGTTCTTC.

The rearrangement links TRBV28 to TRBJ1-1, with D hard to call. V was shortened by 7 bases and J by 1 base, with 4 bases between the two germline ends. Germline loops: CDR1 MDHEN, CDR2 SYDVKM. CDR3 size: 11 residues. The CDR3 coding sequence is TGTGCCAGCACAGGGAACACTGAAGCTTTCTTT. It codes for CASTGNTEAFF.

This clone was observed a handful of times. The J gene is TRBJ1-1, the V gene TRBV7-9; 8 positions match TRBD1. CDR3 length: 15 residues. Germline CDR1 is SEHNR and CDR2 is FQNEAQ (reference sequence). Unmatched junction bases numbered 8, after V lost 2 bases and J lost 6 bases. CDR3: CASSLPGQGRPEAFF. The CDR3 DNA follows: TGTGCCAGCAGCTTACCCGGACAGGGCCGACCTGAAGCTTTCTTT.

The chain carries TRBV2 and TRBJ1-2; 11 positions agree with TRBD1. CDR1 and CDR2 from the germline V gene are SNHLY and FYNNEI. This CDR3 has 15 residues. Trimming removed 10 bases from V and 4 bases from J; junction bases left unmatched: 11. The CDR3 bases are TGTGCCACAGAGCGGGACAGGGGGTCCCTCTATGGCTACACCTTC. It codes for CATERDRGSLYGYTF.

V is TRBV9 and J is TRBJ1-2; D is possibly TRBD1 (5 bases). Germline V gene lookup returns CDR1 SGDLS and CDR2 YYNGEE. The CDR3 has 15 residues. Trimming removed 0 bases at V and 4 bases at J, with 13 bases between. This chain's CDR3 is CASSVEPGQGYGYTF. The CDR3 nucleotides are TGTGCCAGCAGCGTAGAGCCCGGGCAGGGCTATGGCTACACCTTC.

This chain connects TRBV28 to TRBJ2-3; 16 bases line up with TRBD2. V trimming: 4 bases; J trimming: 11 bases; junction bases outside the gene matches: 12. This CDR3 spans 17 amino acids. Germline assignment: CDR1 MDHEN and CDR2 SYDVKM. The CDR3 nucleotides read TGTGCCAGCAGTTCTATGGGACTAGCGGGAGGGCCGGGGGAGCAGTATTTT. Encoded protein: CASSSMGLAGGPGEQYF. Complete variable domain (other parts from reference TRBV28 and TRBJ2-3): DVKVTQSSRYLVKRTGEKVFLECVQDMDHENMFWYRQDPGLGLRLIYFSYDVKMKEKGDIPEGYSVSREKKERFSLILESASTNQTSMYLCASSSMGLAGGPGEQYFGPGTRLTVL.

The chain couples TRBV9 to TRBJ1-3; D is perhaps TRBD1 (5 bases). This CDR3 comprises 15 residues. CDR1 is SGDLS, CDR2 YYNGEE, per germline. The V and J ends lost 0 bases and 2 bases respectively, with 9 bases between them. The CDR3 region has the DNA TGTGCCAGCAGCGTAGGCGTGGGGCCTGGAAACACCATATATTTT. Translated: CASSVGVGPGNTIYF.

The count of this clone is one. The CDR3 sequence: CASSLWSDNQETQYF. CDR3 nucleotides: TGTGCCAGCAGCTTATGGAGTGATAACCAAGAGACCCAGTACTTC. The chain couples TRBV11-3 to TRBJ2-5, with no clear D. V was trimmed by 2 bases and J by 0 bases, leaving 10 bases between them. This CDR3 region has 15 residues. Germline CDR1 reads SGHNT; CDR2 reads YENEEA.

The rearrangement uses TRBV9 and TRBJ2-3; 9 bases align to TRBD2. Germline V gene data show CDR1 as SGDLS and CDR2 as YYNGEE. V was clipped by 2 bases and J by 2 bases; unmatched bases: 3. The CDR3 runs to 15 residues. The CDR3 nucleotides read TGTGCCAGCAGCGTTACTAGCGGGTTCACAGATACGCAGTATTTT. Protein sequence: CASSVTSGFTDTQYF.

The V gene is TRBV11-2, the J gene TRBJ2-1, with D maybe TRBD1 (6 bases). CDR3 length: 14 amino acids. Germline V CDR1 and CDR2: SGHAT, FQNNGV. Deletions cut 5 bases from V and 4 bases from J, with 12 bases between. This chain's CDR3 is CASSPLGGYNEQFF. Here the CDR3 DNA reads TGTGCCAGCAGCCCTTTAGGGGGTTACAATGAGCAGTTCTTC.

The chain employs TRBV9 and TRBJ2-7; TRBD2 matches 7 bases. The CDR3 is 15 amino acids. CDR1 and CDR2 from the germline V gene are SGDLS and YYNGEE. The J segment lost 3 bases and the V segment lost 2 bases, leaving 8 bases of the junction unmatched. In DNA, the CDR3 is TGTGCCAGCAGCGTGGGCCCCGGCGGGGGCTACGAGCAGTACTTC. As protein: CASSVGPGGGYEQYF.

The chain uses TRBV2 and TRBJ2-7; D not certain. The V end lost 6 bases, the J end lost 4 bases, and 7 bases lay between the germline ends. Germline assignment: CDR1 SNHLY and CDR2 FYNNEI. This CDR3 region has 11 residues. The CDR3 is CASRETYEQYF. Here the CDR3 DNA reads TGTGCCAGCAGGGAAACTTACGAGCAGTACTTC.

The V call is TRBV2, the J call TRBJ2-7; the D gene is possibly TRBD2 (5 bases). Germline CDR1 and CDR2: SNHLY and FYNNEI. V shed 2 bases and J shed 5 bases, with 25 bases lying between them. CDR3 length equals 18 residues. The CDR3 loop is CASSEFFLWIRRVDEQYF. The CDR3 bases are TGTGCCAGCAGTGAATTTTTCCTGTGGATAAGGCGGGTGGACGAGCAGTACTTC.

This clone has only a few counts. The rearrangement joins TRBV16 to TRBJ2-7; 9 bases align to TRBD1. Germline loops: CDR1 KGHSY, CDR2 FQNENV. The trim removed 4 bases at V and 3 bases at J, leaving 7 bases unmatched. The CDR3 totals 15 residues. The CDR3 DNA is TGTGCCAGCAGCCCCAGGGACAGGGTCAACTACGAGCAGTACTTC. Encoded protein: CASSPRDRVNYEQYF.

This clone was found once. The chain is built from TRBV28 and TRBJ1-4; D might be TRBD1 (5 bases). V was cut by 2 bases and J by 0 bases, with 13 bases left in between. The CDR3 spans 17 residues. Germline-derived CDR1 and CDR2 are MDHEN and SYDVKM. CDR3 in amino acids: CASSLGFGGATNEKLFF. The DNA for the CDR3 is TGTGCCAGCAGTTTAGGTTTTGGGGGGGCAACTAATGAAAAACTGTTTTTT. Full variable domain (outside the CDR3, taken from reference TRBV28 and TRBJ1-4): DVKVTQSSRYLVKRTGEKVFLECVQDMDHENMFWYRQDPGLGLRLIYFSYDVKMKEKGDIPEGYSVSREKKERFSLILESASTNQTSMYLCASSLGFGGATNEKLFFGSGTQLSVL.

This clone showed up just once. The rearrangement uses TRBV7-2 and TRBJ1-1; no clear D gene. CDR1 is SGHTA, CDR2 FQGNSA, per germline. This CDR3 has 13 residues. The V end was cut by 3 bases, the J end by 8 bases, with 13 bases between. CDR3 nucleotides: TGTGCCAGCAGCTTGTGGCGGGAGCCGGAAGCTTTCTTT. Its protein product is CASSLWREPEAFF.

The CDR3 region has the DNA TGTGCCACCAGCAACCTGAACAGCTACCTCTATGGCTACACCTTC. This sequence encodes CATSNLNSYLYGYTF. The rearrangement uses TRBV15 and TRBJ1-2; D uncertain. There are 15 residues in the CDR3. Germline CDR1 reads LNHNV; CDR2 reads YYDKDF (reference sequence). V was cut by 4 bases and J by 4 bases, with 16 bases left in between. The full variable domain, in which reference TRBV15 and TRBJ1-2 provide the parts outside the CDR3, is DAMVIQNPRYQVTQFGKPVTLSCSQTLNHNVMYWYQQKSSQAPKLLFHYYDKDFNNEADTPDNFQSRRPNTSFCFLDIRSPGLGDTAMYLCATSNLNSYLYGYTFGSGTRLTVV.

This clone showed up just once. The genes are TRBV7-2 and TRBJ2-6; weak D call: TRBD1 (6 bases). Between the trimmed V and J ends, which lost 5 bases and 0 bases, there was a span of 11 bases. The CDR3 runs 16 residues. Germline CDR1 reads SGHTA; CDR2 reads FQGNSA. DNA for the CDR3: TGTGCCAGCAGCCAACAGGGTCACTCTGGGGCCAACGTCCTGACTTTC. This codes for CASSQQGHSGANVLTF.

The rearrangement links TRBV14 to TRBJ2-1, with 7 bases that match TRBD2. CDR3 length: 15 amino acids. CDR1 is SGHDN and CDR2 is FVKESK in the germline V gene. Germline trimming cut 3 bases from V and 5 bases from J; bases unmatched to any gene: 7. CDR3 loop: CASSQGREWDNEQFF. The CDR3 DNA sequence: TGTGCCAGCAGCCAGGGGCGGGAGTGGGACAATGAGCAGTTCTTC.

J is TRBJ2-4 and V is TRBV7-2; TRBD1 matches 9 bases. Germline V lookup: CDR1 SGHTA, CDR2 FQGNSA. The junction had 10 bases not matched to a gene; V was cut back by 5 bases and J by 11 bases. The CDR3 contains 14 residues. CDR3: CASSRGTGRVVQYF. In DNA, the CDR3 is TGTGCCAGCAGCCGAGGGACAGGGCGTGTGGTTCAGTACTTC. The entire variable domain, with the rest obtained from reference TRBV7-2 and TRBJ2-4, is as follows: GAGVSQSPSNKVTEKGKDVELRCDPISGHTALYWYRQSLGQGLEFLIYFQGNSAPDKSGLPSDRFSAERTGGSVSTLTIQRTQQEDSAVYLCASSRGTGRVVQYFGAGTRLSVL.